This T cell receptor beta chain is drawn from a study of CD4 T cells in relation to SARS-CoV-2 and coronaviruses. Study context: PBMCs were cultured with antigen for nine to ten days before TCR beta sequencing. Crossreactive spike epitopes shared across donors were mapped to their HLA restriction. No peptide or an HIV-1 Nef peptide pool served as negative control. Study-wide findings and caveats: This crossreactivity analysis covered spike protein alone, no other viral proteins.

CD4+ T cells from unexposed donors were obtained before the COVID-19 pandemic (2011-2018). CD4+ T cells were isolated from the cells after more than nine days of culture. The assay was immunoSEQ multiplex PCR, and TCRdb's table has in-frame clones only and misses some. This repertoire shows fewer than 20,000 clones, around 80% found once; its top ten account for approximately 30%. For this clone: Its antigen is not identified.

The specimen was CD4+ T cells from PBMCs, cultured in vitro. The TCR comes from a human donor in good health.

Here the CDR3 DNA reads TGTGCCAGCAGCTTAGTGGGCTGGCAGCGGAATGAGCAGTTCTTC. Amino acid sequence: CASSLVGWQRNEQFF. The chain is built from TRBV7-8 and TRBJ2-1, with a tentative D call TRBD2 (5 bases). Looked up from germline, CDR1 is SGHVS and CDR2 is FQNEAQ. CDR3 length: 15 residues. V lost 1 base to trimming and J lost 7 bases, with 14 bases between them.